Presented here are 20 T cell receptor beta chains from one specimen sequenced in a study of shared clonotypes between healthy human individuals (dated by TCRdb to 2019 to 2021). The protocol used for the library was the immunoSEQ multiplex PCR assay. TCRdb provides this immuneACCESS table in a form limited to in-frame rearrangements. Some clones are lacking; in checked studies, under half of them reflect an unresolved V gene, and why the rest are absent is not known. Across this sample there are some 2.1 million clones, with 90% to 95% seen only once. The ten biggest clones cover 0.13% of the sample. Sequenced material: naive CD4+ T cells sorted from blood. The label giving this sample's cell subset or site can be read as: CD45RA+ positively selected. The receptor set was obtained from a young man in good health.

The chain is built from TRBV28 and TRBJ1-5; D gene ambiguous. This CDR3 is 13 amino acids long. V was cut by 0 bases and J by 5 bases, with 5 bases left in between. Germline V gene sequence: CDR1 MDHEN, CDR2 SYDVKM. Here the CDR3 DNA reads TGTGCCAGCAGTTTATGGGGCGATCAGCCCCAGCATTTT. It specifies CASSLWGDQPQHF. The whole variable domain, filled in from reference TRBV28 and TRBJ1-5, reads DVKVTQSSRYLVKRTGEKVFLECVQDMDHENMFWYRQDPGLGLRLIYFSYDVKMKEKGDIPEGYSVSREKKERFSLILESASTNQTSMYLCASSLWGDQPQHFGDGTRLSIL.

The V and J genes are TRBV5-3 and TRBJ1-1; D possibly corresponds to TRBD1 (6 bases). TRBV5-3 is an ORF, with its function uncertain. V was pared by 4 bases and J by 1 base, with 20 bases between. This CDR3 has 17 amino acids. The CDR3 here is CARSANQGREGNTEAFF. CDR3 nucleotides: TGTGCCAGAAGCGCAAACCAGGGGCGGGAGGGGAACACTGAAGCTTTCTTT.

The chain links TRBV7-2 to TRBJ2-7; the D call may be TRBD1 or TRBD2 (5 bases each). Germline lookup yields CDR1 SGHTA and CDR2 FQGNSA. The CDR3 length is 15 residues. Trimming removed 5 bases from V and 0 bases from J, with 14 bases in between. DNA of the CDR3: TGTGCCAGCAGCGCCCGGGACGGGTACTCCTACGAGCAGTACTTC. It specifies CASSARDGYSYEQYF.

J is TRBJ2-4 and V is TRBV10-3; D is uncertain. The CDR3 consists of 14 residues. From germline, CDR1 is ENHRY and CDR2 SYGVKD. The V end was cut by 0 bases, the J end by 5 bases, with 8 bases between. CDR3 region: CAISESGSENIQYF. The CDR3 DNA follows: TGTGCCATCAGTGAGTCGGGAAGCGAAAACATTCAGTACTTC.

The CDR3 reads CASSLAGQITDTQYF. CDR3 DNA: TGTGCCAGCAGCTTAGCGGGACAGATCACAGATACGCAGTATTTT. The chain recombines TRBV7-9 with TRBJ2-3; TRBD1 matches 7 bases. The length of the CDR3 is 15 residues. With 0 bases clipped from V and 2 bases from J, the junction kept 2 bases outside the gene matches. Per the germline V gene, CDR1 is SEHNR and CDR2 is FQNEAQ (reference sequence). Variable domain in full (rest from reference TRBV7-9 and TRBJ2-3): DTGVSQNPRHKITKRGQNVTFRCDPISEHNRLYWYRQTLGQGPEFLTYFQNEAQLEKSRLLSDRFSAERPKGSFSTLEIQRTEQGDSAMYLCASSLAGQITDTQYFGPGTRLTVL.

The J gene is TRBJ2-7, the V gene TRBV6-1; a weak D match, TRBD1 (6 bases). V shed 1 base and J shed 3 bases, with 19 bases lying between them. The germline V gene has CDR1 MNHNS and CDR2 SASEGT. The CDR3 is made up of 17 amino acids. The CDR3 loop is CASSEVGRGRGYYEQYF. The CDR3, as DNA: TGTGCCAGCAGTGAAGTAGGTAGGGGCAGGGGATACTACGAGCAGTACTTC.

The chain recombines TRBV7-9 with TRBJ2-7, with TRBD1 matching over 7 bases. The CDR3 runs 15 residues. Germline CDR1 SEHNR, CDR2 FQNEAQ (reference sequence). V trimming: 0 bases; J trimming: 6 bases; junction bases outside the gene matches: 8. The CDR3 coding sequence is TGTGCCAGCAGCTTAGCGCTGGGACAGACGGGCGAGCAGTACTTC. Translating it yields CASSLALGQTGEQYF. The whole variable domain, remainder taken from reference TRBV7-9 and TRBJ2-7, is DTGVSQNPRHKITKRGQNVTFRCDPISEHNRLYWYRQTLGQGPEFLTYFQNEAQLEKSRLLSDRFSAERPKGSFSTLEIQRTEQGDSAMYLCASSLALGQTGEQYFGPGTRLTVT.

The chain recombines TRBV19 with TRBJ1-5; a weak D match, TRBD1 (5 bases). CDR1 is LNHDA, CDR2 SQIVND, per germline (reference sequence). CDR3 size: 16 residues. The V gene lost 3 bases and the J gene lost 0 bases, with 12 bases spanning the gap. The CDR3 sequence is CASSIWSGHSNQPQHF. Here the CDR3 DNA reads TGTGCCAGTAGTATTTGGTCGGGGCATAGCAATCAGCCCCAGCATTTT.

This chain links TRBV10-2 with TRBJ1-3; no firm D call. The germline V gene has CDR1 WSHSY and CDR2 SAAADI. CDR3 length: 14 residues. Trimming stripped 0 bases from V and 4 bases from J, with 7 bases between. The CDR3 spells CASSESGFGNTIYF. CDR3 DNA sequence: TGCGCCAGCAGTGAGTCAGGGTTCGGAAACACCATATATTTT.

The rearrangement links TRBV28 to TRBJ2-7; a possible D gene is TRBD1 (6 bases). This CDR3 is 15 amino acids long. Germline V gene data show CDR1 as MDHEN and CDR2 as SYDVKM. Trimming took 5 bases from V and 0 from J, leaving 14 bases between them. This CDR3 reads CASSHLQGPSYEQYF. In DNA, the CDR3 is TGTGCCAGCAGTCACTTACAGGGACCCTCCTACGAGCAGTACTTC.

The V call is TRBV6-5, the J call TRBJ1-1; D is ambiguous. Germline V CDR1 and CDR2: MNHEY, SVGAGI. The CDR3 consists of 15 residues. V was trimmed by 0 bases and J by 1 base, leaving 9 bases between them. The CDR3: CASSYSQVTNTEAFF. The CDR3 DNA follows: TGTGCCAGCAGTTACTCGCAGGTTACGAACACTGAAGCTTTCTTT.

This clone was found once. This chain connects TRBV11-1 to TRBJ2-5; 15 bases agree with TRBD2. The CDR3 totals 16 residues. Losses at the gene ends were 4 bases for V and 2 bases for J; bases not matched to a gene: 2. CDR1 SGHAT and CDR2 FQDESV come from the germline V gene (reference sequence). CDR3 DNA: TGTGCCAGCAGCTCGGGACTAGCGGGGGGACAAGAGACCCAGTACTTC. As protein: CASSSGLAGGQETQYF.

CDR3 region: CAWRLTSGHNEQFF. The CDR3 DNA follows: TGTGCCTGGAGACTGACTAGCGGCCACAATGAGCAGTTCTTC. The chain has TRBV30 and TRBJ2-1, with 9 bases fitting TRBD2. The V and J ends lost 3 bases and 5 bases, in that order; junction bases with no gene match: 5. Germline V gene data show CDR1 as GTSNPN and CDR2 as SVGIG (reference sequence). The CDR3 is 14 amino acids.

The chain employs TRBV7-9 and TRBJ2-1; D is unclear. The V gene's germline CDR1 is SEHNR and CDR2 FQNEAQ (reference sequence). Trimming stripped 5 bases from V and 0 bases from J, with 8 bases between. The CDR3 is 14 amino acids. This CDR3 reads CASSAMGSYNEQFF. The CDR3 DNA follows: TGTGCCAGCAGCGCTATGGGCTCCTACAATGAGCAGTTCTTC. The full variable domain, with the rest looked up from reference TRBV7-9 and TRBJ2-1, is DTGVSQNPRHKITKRGQNVTFRCDPISEHNRLYWYRQTLGQGPEFLTYFQNEAQLEKSRLLSDRFSAERPKGSFSTLEIQRTEQGDSAMYLCASSAMGSYNEQFFGPGTRLTVL.

CDR3 nucleotide sequence: TGTGCCAGCAGCTCCTCAGGGCCACCCCTCCACTTT. This encodes CASSSSGPPLHF. The V gene is TRBV6-6, the J gene TRBJ1-6, with a tentative D call TRBD1 (5 bases). Germline V gene data show CDR1 as MNHNY and CDR2 as SVGAGI (reference sequence). This CDR3 contains 12 residues. V was cut by 6 bases and J by 11 bases, with 11 bases left in between.

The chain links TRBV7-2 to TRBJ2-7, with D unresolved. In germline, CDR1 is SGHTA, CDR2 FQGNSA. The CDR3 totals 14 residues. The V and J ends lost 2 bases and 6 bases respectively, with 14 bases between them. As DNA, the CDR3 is TGTGCCAGCAGCTTAATCCCGGGTGAAGTCGAGCAGTACTTC. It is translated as CASSLIPGEVEQYF.

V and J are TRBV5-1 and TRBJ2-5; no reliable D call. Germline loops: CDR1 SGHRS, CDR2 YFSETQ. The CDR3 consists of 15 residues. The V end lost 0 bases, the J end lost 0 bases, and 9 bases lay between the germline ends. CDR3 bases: TGCGCCAGCAGCTTGGGCGGTTCGTACCAAGAGACCCAGTACTTC. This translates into CASSLGGSYQETQYF.

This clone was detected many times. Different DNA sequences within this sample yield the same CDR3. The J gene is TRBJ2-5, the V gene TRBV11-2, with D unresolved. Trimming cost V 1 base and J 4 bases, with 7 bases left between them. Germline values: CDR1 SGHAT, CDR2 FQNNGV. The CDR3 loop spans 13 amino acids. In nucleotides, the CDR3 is TGTGCCAGCAGCTTAGTGTTGGGAGAGACCCAGTACTTC. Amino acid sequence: CASSLVLGETQYF.

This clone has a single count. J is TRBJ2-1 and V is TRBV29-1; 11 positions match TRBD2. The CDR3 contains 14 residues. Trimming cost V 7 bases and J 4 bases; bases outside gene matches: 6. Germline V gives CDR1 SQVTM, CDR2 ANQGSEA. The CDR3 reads CSGGLAGLYNEQFF. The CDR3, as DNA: TGCAGCGGTGGACTAGCGGGCCTTTACAATGAGCAGTTCTTC.

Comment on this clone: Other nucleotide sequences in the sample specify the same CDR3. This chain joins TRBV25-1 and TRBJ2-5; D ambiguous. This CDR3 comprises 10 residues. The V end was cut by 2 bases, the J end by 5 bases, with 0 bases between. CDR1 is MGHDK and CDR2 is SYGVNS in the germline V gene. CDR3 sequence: CASSEETQYF. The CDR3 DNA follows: TGTGCCAGCAGTGAAGAGACCCAGTACTTC.